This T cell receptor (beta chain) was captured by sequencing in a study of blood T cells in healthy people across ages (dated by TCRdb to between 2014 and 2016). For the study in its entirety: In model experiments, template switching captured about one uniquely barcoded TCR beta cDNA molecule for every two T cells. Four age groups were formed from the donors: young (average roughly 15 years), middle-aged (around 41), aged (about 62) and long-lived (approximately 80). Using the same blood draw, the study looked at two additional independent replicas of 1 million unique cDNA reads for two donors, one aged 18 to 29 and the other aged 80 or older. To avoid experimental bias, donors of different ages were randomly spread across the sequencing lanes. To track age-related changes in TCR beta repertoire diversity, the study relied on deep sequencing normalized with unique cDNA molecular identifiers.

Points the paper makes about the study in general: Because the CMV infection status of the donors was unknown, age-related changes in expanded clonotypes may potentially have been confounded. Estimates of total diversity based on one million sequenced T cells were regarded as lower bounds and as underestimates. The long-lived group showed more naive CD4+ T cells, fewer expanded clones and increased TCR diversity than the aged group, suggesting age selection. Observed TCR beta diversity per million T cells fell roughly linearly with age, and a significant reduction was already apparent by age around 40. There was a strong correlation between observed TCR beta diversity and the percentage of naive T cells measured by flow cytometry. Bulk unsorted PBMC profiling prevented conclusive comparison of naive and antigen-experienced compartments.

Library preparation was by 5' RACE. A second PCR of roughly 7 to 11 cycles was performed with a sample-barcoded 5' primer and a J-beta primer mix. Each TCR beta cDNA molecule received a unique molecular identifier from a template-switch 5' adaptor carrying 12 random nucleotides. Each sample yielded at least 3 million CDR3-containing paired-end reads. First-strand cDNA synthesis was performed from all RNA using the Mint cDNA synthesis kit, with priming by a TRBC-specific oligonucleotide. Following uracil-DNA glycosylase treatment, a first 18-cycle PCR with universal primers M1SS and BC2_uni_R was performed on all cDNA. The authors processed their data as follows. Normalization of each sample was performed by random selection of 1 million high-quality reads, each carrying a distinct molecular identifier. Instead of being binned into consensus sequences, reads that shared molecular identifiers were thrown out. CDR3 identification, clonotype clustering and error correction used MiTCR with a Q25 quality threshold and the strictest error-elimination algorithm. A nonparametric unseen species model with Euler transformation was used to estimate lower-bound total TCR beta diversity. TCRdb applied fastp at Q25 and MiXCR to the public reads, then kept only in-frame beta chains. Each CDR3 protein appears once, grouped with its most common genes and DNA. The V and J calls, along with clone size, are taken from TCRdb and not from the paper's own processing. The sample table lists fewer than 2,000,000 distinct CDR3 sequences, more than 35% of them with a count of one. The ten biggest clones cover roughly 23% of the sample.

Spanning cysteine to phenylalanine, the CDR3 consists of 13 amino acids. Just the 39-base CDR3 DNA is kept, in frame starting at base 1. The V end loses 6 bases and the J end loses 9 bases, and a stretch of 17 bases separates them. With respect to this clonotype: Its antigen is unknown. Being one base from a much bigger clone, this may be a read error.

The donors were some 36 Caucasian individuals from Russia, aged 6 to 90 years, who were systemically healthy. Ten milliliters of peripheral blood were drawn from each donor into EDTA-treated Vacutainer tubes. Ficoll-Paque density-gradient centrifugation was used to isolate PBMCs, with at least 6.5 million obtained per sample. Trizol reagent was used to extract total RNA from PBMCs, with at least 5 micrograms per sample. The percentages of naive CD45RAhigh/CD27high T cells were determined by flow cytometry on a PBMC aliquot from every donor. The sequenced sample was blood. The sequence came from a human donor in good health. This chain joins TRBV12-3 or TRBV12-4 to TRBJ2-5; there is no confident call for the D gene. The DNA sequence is TGTGCCAGCAGCCCCCCCGGAGACGAGGCCCAGTACTTC. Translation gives CASSPPGDEAQYF.